These T cell receptor beta chains were read from a single sample in a study of blood T cell repertoires in COVID-19. Measured with immunoSEQ multiplex PCR; TCRdb has only the in-frame clones, and not every one. Counted here are fewer than 200,000 clones, 80% to 90% occurring once; the ten biggest clones make up less than 2%. Sequencing used peripheral blood. Receptor source: a man younger than 30 who had recovered from COVID-19. Each CDR3 is given with its conserved first and last residue.

CDR3aa | j_gene | v_gene
CASSQDPGEGRGTEAFF | TRBJ1-1 | TRBV4-2
CASSQDIHSSGNTIYF | TRBJ1-3 | TRBV4-3
CASSQEGRFLDGYTF | TRBJ1-2 | TRBV4-1
CASSISAANTGELFF | TRBJ2-2 | TRBV19
CASSMGQGRTEAFF | TRBJ1-1 | TRBV19
CASGIARQPQHF | TRBJ1-5 | TRBV6-5
CSGREEETQYF | TRBJ2-5 | TRBV20-1
CASSSRRGLETQYF | TRBJ2-5 | TRBV7-2
CASSLSGNTIYF | TRBJ1-3 | TRBV2
CASSHVRGSYNEQFF | TRBJ2-1 | TRBV7-6
CATSWGEVDTQYF | TRBJ2-3 | TRBV19
CASSQMNTEAFF | TRBJ1-1 | TRBV6-2/TRBV6-3
CASSISQRGYTF | TRBJ1-2 | TRBV12-3/TRBV12-4
CASSSGYHQPQHF | TRBJ1-5 | TRBV6-5
CASSYGGEGSSPLHF | TRBJ1-6 | TRBV5-1
CASSGTALEAFF | TRBJ1-1 | TRBV25-1
CASSLGQILYEQYF | TRBJ2-7 | TRBV28
CASAERGTRANTEAFF | TRBJ1-1 | TRBV4-1
CASSYGQGLMNTEAFF | TRBJ1-1 | TRBV9
CASSPTGSNQPQHF | TRBJ1-5 | TRBV5-1
CSGTGLRETQYF | TRBJ2-5 | TRBV29-1
CASSMWGPETEAFF | TRBJ1-1 | TRBV19
CASSEPGQQETQYF | TRBJ2-5 | TRBV10-2
CASSHYFTWTSGSRNEQFF | TRBJ2-1 | TRBV4-2
CASSIGRAVNEQFF | TRBJ2-1 | TRBV19
CASSTPGTSGITDTQYF | TRBJ2-3 | TRBV19
CASSLGDRGTMNTEAFF | TRBJ1-1 | TRBV7-9
CASSYYDLSSTDTQYF | TRBJ2-3 | TRBV5-1
CASSPGHKNTGELFF | TRBJ2-2 | TRBV6-2/TRBV6-3
CASSPYLTSGTGELFF | TRBJ2-2 | TRBV7-9
CASTRVGNTEAFF | TRBJ1-1 | TRBV6-5
CASSLTRVGTVYGYTF | TRBJ1-2 | TRBV5-1
CASSPNRVLYNEQFF | TRBJ2-1 | TRBV9
CASSVDGSGSDEQFF | TRBJ2-1 | TRBV9
CASSIGQTLAKNIQYF | TRBJ2-4 | TRBV19
CASSVRPSGRFTSTDTQYF | TRBJ2-3 | TRBV2
CASSLSSGAYEQYF | TRBJ2-7 | TRBV27
CASSLVAGVSTGELFF | TRBJ2-2 | TRBV27
CASSLAGGPNGELFF | TRBJ2-2 | TRBV7-9
CASLAGGLTGELFF | TRBJ2-2 | TRBV6-5
CSVERTPNTEAFF | TRBJ1-1 | TRBV29-1
CASSLAASTSYEQYF | TRBJ2-7 | TRBV7-2
CASSLFSGSLNTEAFF | TRBJ1-1 | TRBV28
CASSPYLGGRNTGELFF | TRBJ2-2 | TRBV7-3
CASSNRTREAKFF | TRBJ2-1 | TRBV7-2
CASSLAGTDTQYF | TRBJ2-3 | TRBV5-4
CASSLWGGNTEAFF | TRBJ1-1 | TRBV5-4
CASSRPSSGRANEQFF | TRBJ2-1 | TRBV7-8
CASSYRHDTQYF | TRBJ2-3 | TRBV28
CASSGHPEDTEAFF | TRBJ1-1 | TRBV9
CAIGRAVEETQYF | TRBJ2-5 | TRBV10-3